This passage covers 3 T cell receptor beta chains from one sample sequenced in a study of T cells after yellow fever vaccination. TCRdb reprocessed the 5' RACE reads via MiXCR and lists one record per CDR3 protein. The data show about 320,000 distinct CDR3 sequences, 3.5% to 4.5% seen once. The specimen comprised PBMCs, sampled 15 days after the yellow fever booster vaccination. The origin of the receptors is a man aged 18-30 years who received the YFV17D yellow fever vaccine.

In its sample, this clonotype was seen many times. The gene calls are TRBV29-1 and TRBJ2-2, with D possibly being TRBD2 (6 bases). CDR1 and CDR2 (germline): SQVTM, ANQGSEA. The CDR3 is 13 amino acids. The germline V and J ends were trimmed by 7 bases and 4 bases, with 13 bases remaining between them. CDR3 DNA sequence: TGCAGCGGAACGGGGGACGTCACCGGGGAGCTGTTTTTT. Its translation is CSGTGDVTGELFF.

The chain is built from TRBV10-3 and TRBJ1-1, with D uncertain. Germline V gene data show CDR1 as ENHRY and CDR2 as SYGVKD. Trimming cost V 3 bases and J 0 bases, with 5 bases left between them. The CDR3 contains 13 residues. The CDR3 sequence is CAISDRMNTEAFF. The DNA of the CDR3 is TGTGCCATCAGTGATCGAATGAACACTGAAGCTTTCTTT.

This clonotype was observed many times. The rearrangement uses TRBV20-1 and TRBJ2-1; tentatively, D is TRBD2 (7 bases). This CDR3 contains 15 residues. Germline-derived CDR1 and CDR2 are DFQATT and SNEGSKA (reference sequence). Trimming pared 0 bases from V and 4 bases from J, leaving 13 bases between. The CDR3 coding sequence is TGCAGTGCTAGAGAGGTGGGGGGGCCTTACAATGAGCAGTTCTTC. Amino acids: CSAREVGGPYNEQFF.